The source of this T cell receptor beta chain is a study of cytomegalovirus exposure and HLA in healthy donors. In the study overall: Drawn from HLA-typed donors, 80 million to 95 million unique TCRs were held in an early data release.

PCR used 60 Vbeta primers and 13 Jbeta primers. Authors' data handling: An analysis that came later counted tens of millions of unique TCR beta chains, approximately 10 million shared. Measured with immunoSEQ multiplex PCR; TCRdb has only the in-frame clones, and not every one. That table gives V, J and clone size, and the DNA gave D and trimming. This listing includes approximately 50,000 clones. The germline V gene has CDR1 SGHRS and CDR2 YFSETQ. V shed 6 bases and J 0 bases; nucleotides not matched to a gene: 6. The CDR3 is 15 residues long. Study-level results: HLA alleles showed associations with 15,000 to 20,000 TCR beta sequences in a later analysis, at a 0.05 false discovery rate. TRBV6-2, TRBV6-3 and some other V segments were unresolvable in 87-base-pair reads.

In regard to this clone: Its antigen is unknown.

The sequence was collected from a male donor in good health and CMV-seropositive. Sequencing used PBMCs. The chain recombines TRBV5-1 with TRBJ1-1; TRBD1 matches at 9 bases. The CDR3 region is CASNRGQPMNTEAFF. The CDR3 nucleotides are TGCGCCAGCAACAGGGGGCAGCCCATGAACACTGAAGCTTTCTTT.